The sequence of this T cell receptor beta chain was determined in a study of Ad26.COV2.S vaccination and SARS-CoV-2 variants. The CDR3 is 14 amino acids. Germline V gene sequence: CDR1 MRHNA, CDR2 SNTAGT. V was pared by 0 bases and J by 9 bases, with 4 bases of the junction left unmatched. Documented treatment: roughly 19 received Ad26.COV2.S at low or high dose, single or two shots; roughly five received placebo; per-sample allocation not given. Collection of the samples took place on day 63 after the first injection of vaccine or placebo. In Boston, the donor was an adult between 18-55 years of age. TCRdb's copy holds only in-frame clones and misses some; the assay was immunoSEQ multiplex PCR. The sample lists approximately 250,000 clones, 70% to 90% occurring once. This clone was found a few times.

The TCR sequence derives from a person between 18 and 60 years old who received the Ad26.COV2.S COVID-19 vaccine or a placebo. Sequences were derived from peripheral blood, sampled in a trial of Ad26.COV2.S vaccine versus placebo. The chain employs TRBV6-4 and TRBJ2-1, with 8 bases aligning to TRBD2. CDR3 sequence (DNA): TGTGCCAGCAGTGACTCCCCAGCGGGAGTTGAGCAGTTCTTC. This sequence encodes CASSDSPAGVEQFF.